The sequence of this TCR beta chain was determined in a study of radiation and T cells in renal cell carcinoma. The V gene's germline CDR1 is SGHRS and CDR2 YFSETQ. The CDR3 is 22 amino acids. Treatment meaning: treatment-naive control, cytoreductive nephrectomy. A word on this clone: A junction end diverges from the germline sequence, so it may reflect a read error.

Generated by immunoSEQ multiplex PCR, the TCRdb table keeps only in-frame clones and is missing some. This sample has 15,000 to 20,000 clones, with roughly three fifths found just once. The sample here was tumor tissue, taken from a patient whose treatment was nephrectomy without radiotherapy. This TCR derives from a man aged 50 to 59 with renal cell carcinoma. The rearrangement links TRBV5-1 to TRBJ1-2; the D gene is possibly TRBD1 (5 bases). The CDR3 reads CASSLTAAEHRSVGPSDYGFTF. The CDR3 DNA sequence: TGCGCCAGCAGCTTGACAGCAGCCGAACACAGGTCGGTGGGTCCCTCCGACTATGGCTTCACCTTC.